This passage covers 13 T cell receptor beta chains from one sample sequenced in a study of blood T cell repertoires in COVID-19. Method: immunoSEQ multiplex PCR; TCRdb's copy keeps in-frame clones and lacks some. The sample includes fewer than 200,000 clones, around 83% of them seen just once. Sequencing input: peripheral blood. The receptors here all came from a woman aged 65 to 85 with COVID-19, enrolled during active disease.

The rearrangement uses TRBV6-5 and TRBJ2-7; 7 nucleotides align to TRBD1. The V and J ends lost 6 bases and 5 bases, in that order; junction bases with no gene match: 10. Per the germline V gene, CDR1 is MNHEY and CDR2 is SVGAGI. The CDR3 consists of 14 residues. Written as DNA, the CDR3 is TGTGCCAGCAGGTCCGGGACAGAGACCCACGAGCAGTACTTC. Protein: CASRSGTETHEQYF.

The chain combines TRBV7-3 with TRBJ2-1; perhaps TRBD2 as D (5 bases). The V gene's germline CDR1 is SGHTA and CDR2 FQGTGA. V lost 3 bases and J 2 bases, leaving 11 bases between the germline ends. The CDR3 contains 15 residues. CDR3 in DNA: TGTGCCAGCAGCTTCGGAGCGGACCCCTACAATGAGCAGTTCTTC. Amino acids: CASSFGADPYNEQFF. Supplemented by reference TRBV7-3 and TRBJ2-1, the full variable domain reads GAGVSQTPSNKVTEKGKYVELRCDPISGHTALYWYRQSLGQGPEFLIYFQGTGAADDSGLPNDRFFAVRPEGSVSTLKIQRTERGDSAVYLCASSFGADPYNEQFFGPGTRLTVL.

The gene calls are TRBV28 and TRBJ1-2, with TRBD1 matching over 9 bases. The length of the CDR3 is 15 residues. With 5 bases clipped from V and 6 bases from J, the junction kept 10 bases outside the gene matches. The V gene's germline CDR1 is MDHEN and CDR2 SYDVKM. The CDR3 loop is CASSNGGTGMDGYTF. For the CDR3, the DNA is TGTGCCAGCAGTAACGGGGGGACAGGGATGGATGGCTACACCTTC.

The chain is built from TRBV18 and TRBJ1-2; 9 nucleotides agree with TRBD1. The CDR3 spans 14 residues. CDR1 is KGHSH, CDR2 LQKENI, per germline. V dropped 3 bases and J dropped 8; count of bases not matched to a gene: 7. The CDR3 bases are TGTGCCAGCTCACCGTCACAGGGGGCCGGGGGCTACACCTTC. Translating gives CASSPSQGAGGYTF.

This rearrangement joins TRBV12-3 or TRBV12-4 to TRBJ2-7; D is possibly TRBD2 (6 bases). V was clipped by 6 bases and J by 2 bases, with 11 bases between them. The CDR3 runs to 13 residues. CDR3 DNA: TGTGCCAGCAGCCAGGACTATCCCTACGAGCAGTACTTC. Its protein is CASSQDYPYEQYF.

This clone was detected only a few times. The V and J genes are TRBV5-6 and TRBJ1-2; no clear D. CDR1 and CDR2 from the germline V gene are SGHDT and YYEEEE. Trimming left V 0 bases short and J 3 bases short, with 3 bases between. This CDR3 region has 12 residues. The CDR3 nucleotides are TGTGCCAGCAGCTTGGGGCACTATGGCTACACCTTC. It translates to CASSLGHYGYTF.

This clone has just a few counts. The rearrangement joins TRBV7-9 to TRBJ1-1, with D hard to call. The V and J ends lost 5 bases and 10 bases respectively, with 11 bases between them. Per germline, CDR1 SEHNR and CDR2 FQNEAQ (reference sequence). This CDR3 comprises 11 residues. This CDR3 is CASSVIRGAFF. The CDR3 nucleotides are TGTGCCAGCAGCGTAATACGGGGAGCTTTCTTT.

The CDR3 reads CASSYFRVGSNQPQHF. DNA for the CDR3: TGTGCCAGCAGTTACTTTCGCGTCGGGAGCAATCAGCCCCAGCATTTT. The chain is built from TRBV6-2 or TRBV6-3 and TRBJ1-5; the D is unclear. CDR1 MNHEY and CDR2 SVGEGT come from the germline V gene. This CDR3 is built from 16 residues. V dropped 1 base and J dropped 1 base, with 11 bases sitting between them.

The chain combines TRBV28 with TRBJ1-6; 8 bases are shared with TRBD1. V gave up 3 bases and J gave up 3 bases; unmatched junction bases: 4. In germline, CDR1 is MDHEN, CDR2 SYDVKM. The CDR3 loop spans 16 amino acids. CDR3 DNA sequence: TGTGCCAGCAGTTTCGAGACAGGGGTCTATAATTCACCCCTCCACTTT. It is translated as CASSFETGVYNSPLHF.

The V and J genes are TRBV7-2 and TRBJ1-1; D remains ambiguous. Looked up from germline, CDR1 is SGHTA and CDR2 is FQGNSA. V lost 3 bases, J lost 3 bases, and 8 bases lay in between. This CDR3 comprises 13 residues. CDR3 residues: CASSFMRDTEAFF. The CDR3 DNA sequence: TGTGCCAGCAGCTTTATGCGGGACACTGAAGCTTTCTTT.

This chain connects TRBV5-1 to TRBJ2-1, with TRBD1 matching 9 bases. The CDR3 is 16 amino acids. Per germline, CDR1 SGHRS and CDR2 YFSETQ. Unmatched junction bases numbered 14, after V lost 4 bases and J lost 9 bases. This chain's CDR3 is CASSLPAGQGTSEQFF. In DNA, the CDR3 is TGCGCCAGCAGCCTACCTGCGGGACAGGGAACGAGTGAGCAGTTCTTC. Together with reference TRBV5-1 and TRBJ2-1, the CDR3 gives the full variable domain: KAGVTQTPRYLIKTRGQQVTLSCSPISGHRSVSWYQQTPGQGLQFLFEYFSETQRNKGNFPGRFSGRQFSNSRSEMNVSTLELGDSALYLCASSLPAGQGTSEQFFGPGTRLTVL.

This sequence joins TRBV9 and TRBJ1-5; D perhaps matches TRBD1 (6 bases). V dropped 9 bases and J dropped 6 bases, with 19 bases sitting between them. The CDR3 totals 14 residues. Germline lookup yields CDR1 SGDLS and CDR2 YYNGEE. This CDR3 reads CAISRGGASQPQHF. The CDR3 region has the DNA TGTGCCATCTCTAGGGGGGGGGCGAGTCAGCCCCAGCATTTT.

The gene calls are TRBV4-3 and TRBJ2-1; 9 bases match TRBD1. Per the germline V gene, CDR1 is LGHNA and CDR2 is YSLEER. V lost 4 bases to trimming and J lost 3 bases; unmatched junction nucleotides: 4. This CDR3 region has 15 residues. Written as DNA, the CDR3 is TGCGCCAGCAGCCTCGGGACAGGGCGCTACAATGAGCAGTTCTTC. Protein sequence: CASSLGTGRYNEQFF.